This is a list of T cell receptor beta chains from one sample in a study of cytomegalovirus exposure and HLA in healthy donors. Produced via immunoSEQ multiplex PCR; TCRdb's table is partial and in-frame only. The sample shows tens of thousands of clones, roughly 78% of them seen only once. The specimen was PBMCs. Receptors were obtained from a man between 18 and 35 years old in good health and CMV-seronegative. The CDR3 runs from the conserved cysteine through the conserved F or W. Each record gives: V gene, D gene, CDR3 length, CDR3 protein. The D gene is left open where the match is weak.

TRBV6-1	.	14	CASTWTSDPYEQYF
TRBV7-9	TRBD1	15	CASSSLGGADQPQHF
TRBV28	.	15	CASSPPGFGNQPQHF
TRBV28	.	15	CASNSGTLNTGELFF
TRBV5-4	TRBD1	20	CASSLKGGQGAPWGSGELFF
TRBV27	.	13	CASSLGQGDEQYF
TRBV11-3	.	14	CASSSSSSSDKQYF
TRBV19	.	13	CASQKHLNQPQHF
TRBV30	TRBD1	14	CAGTSGQITDTQYF
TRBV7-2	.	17	CASSFPLSGQRNTEAFF
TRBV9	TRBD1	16	CASSAAGTGFSYEQYF
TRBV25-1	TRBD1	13	CASRGDSYNEQFF
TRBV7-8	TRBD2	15	CASSYEWTSGETQYF
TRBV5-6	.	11	CASSRAGEQYF
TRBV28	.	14	CASSPIWNSYEQYF